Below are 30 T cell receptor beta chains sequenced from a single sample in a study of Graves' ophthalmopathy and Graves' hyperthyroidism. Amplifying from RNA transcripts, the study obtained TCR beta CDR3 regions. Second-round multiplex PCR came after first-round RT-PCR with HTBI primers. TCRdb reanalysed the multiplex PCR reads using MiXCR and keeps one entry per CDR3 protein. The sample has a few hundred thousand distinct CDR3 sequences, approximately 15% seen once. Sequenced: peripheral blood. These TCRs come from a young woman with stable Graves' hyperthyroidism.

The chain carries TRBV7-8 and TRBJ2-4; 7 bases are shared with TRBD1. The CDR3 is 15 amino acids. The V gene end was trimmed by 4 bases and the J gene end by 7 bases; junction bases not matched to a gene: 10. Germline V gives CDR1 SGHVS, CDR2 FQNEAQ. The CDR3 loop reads CASSSGQDPGNIQYF. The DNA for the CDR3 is TGTGCCAGCAGCTCTGGACAGGACCCTGGGAACATTCAGTACTTC.

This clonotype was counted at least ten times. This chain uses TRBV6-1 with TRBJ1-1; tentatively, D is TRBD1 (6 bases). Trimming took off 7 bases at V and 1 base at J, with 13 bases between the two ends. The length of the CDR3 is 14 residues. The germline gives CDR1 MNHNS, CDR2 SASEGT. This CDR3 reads CASTGGARNTEAFF. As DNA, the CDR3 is TGTGCCAGCACCGGGGGGGCCCGGAACACTGAAGCTTTCTTT.

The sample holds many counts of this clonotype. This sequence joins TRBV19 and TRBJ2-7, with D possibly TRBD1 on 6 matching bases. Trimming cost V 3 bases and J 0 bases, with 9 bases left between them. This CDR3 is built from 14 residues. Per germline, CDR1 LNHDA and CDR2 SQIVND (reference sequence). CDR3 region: CASSMDSSSYEQYF. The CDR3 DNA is TGTGCCAGTAGTATGGACAGTTCCTCCTACGAGCAGTACTTC.

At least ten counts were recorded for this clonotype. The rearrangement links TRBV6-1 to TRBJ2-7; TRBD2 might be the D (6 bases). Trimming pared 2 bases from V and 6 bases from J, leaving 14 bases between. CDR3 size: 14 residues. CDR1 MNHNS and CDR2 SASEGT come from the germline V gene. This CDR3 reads CASSESAGFGEQYF. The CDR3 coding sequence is TGTGCCAGCAGTGAAAGTGCGGGGTTTGGCGAGCAGTACTTC.

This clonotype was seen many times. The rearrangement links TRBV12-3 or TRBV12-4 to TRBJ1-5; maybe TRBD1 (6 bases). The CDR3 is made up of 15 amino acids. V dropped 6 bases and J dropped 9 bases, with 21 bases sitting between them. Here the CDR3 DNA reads TGTGCCAGCAGCCCTTCGGATGGGGGACAAAGGCCCCAGCATTTT. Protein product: CASSPSDGGQRPQHF.

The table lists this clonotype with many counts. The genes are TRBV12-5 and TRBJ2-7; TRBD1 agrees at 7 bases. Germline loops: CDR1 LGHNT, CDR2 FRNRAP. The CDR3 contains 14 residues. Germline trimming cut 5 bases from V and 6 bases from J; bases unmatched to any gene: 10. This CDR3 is CASGLTGWSREQYF. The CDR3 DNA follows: TGTGCTAGTGGTCTGACAGGGTGGAGTCGCGAGCAGTACTTC.

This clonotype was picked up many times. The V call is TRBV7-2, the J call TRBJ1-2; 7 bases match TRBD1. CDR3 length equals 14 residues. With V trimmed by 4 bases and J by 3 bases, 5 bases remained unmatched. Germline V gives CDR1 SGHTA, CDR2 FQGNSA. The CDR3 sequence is CASSSHRGHYGYTF. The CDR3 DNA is TGTGCCAGCAGCTCCCATAGGGGGCACTATGGCTACACCTTC.

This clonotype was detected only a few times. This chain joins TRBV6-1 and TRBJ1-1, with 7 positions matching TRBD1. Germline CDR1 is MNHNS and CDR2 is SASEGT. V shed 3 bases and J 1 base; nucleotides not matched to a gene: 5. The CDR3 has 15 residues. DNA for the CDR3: TGTGCCAGCAGTGATAAATGGACAGGGAACACTGAAGCTTTCTTT. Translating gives CASSDKWTGNTEAFF.

Here the CDR3 DNA reads TGTGCCAGCAGCCAAGAACGGAACAGAGTCTACGAGCAGTACTTC. Translating gives CASSQERNRVYEQYF. The chain links TRBV14 to TRBJ2-7, with D unclear. Trimming shortened V by 0 bases and J by 3 bases, and 12 bases separated the two germline ends. In germline, CDR1 is SGHDN, CDR2 FVKESK. This CDR3 contains 15 residues.

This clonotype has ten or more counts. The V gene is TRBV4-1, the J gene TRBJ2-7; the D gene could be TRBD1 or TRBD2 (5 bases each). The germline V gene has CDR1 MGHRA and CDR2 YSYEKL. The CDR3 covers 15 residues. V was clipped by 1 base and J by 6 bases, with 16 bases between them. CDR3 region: CASSQGPRGASEQYF. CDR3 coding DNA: TGCGCCAGCAGCCAAGGACCGAGGGGAGCTAGCGAGCAGTACTTC.

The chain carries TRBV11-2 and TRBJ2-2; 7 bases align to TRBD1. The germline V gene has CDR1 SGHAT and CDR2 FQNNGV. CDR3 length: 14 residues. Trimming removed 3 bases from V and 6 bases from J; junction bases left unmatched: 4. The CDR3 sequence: CASSFDRVPGELFF. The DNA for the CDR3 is TGTGCCAGCAGCTTCGACAGGGTCCCCGGGGAGCTGTTTTTT.

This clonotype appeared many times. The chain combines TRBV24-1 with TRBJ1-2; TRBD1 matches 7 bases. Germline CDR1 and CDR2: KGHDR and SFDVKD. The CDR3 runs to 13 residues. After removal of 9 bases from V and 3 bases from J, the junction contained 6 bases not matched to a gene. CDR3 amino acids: CATSRDSHYGYTF. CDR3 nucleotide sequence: TGTGCCACCTCCCGGGACAGCCACTATGGCTACACCTTC.

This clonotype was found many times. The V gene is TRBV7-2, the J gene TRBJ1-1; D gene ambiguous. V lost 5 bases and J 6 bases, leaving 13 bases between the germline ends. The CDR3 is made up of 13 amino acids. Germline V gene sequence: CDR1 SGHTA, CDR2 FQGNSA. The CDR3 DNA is TGTGCCAGCAGCGGCGGTCTTCCCCCTGAAGCTTTCTTT. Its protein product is CASSGGLPPEAFF.

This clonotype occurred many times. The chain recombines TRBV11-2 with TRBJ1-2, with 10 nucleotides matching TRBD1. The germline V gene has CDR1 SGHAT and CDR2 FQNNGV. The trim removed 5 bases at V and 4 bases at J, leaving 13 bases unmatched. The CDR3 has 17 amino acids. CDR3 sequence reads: CASSDAPDRGRGYGYTF. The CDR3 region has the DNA TGTGCCAGCAGCGACGCCCCCGACAGGGGGCGAGGCTATGGCTACACCTTC.

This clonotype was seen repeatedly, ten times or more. The CDR3 protein is CATSDQSHRGRTGELFF. DNA for the CDR3: TGTGCCACCAGTGACCAATCTCACAGGGGGCGTACCGGGGAGCTGTTTTTT. This chain uses TRBV24-1 with TRBJ2-2; 9 nucleotides line up with TRBD1. This CDR3 spans 17 amino acids. Germline V gene sequence: CDR1 KGHDR, CDR2 SFDVKD. V shed 4 bases, J shed 5 bases, and the junction held 10 bases outside the gene matches.

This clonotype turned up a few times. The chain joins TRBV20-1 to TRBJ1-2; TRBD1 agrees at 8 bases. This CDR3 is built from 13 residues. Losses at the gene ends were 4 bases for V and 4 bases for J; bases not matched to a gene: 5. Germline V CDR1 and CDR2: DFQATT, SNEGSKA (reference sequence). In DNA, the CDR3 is TGCAGTGCTAAAGGACAGGGCGGCTATGGCTACACCTTC. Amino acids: CSAKGQGGYGYTF.

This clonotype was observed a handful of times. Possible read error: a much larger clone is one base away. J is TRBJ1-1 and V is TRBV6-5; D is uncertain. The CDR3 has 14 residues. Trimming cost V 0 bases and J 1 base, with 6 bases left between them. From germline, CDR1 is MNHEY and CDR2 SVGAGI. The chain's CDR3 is CASSYSGWNTEAFF. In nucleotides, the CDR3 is TGTGCCAGCAGTTACTCCGGGTGGAACACTGAAGCTTTCTTT.

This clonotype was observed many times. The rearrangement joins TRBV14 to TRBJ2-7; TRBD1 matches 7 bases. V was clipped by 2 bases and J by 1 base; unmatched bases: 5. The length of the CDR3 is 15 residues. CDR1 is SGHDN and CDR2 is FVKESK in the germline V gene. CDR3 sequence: CASSQSRDRSYEQYF. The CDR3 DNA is TGTGCCAGCAGCCAAAGCCGGGACAGATCCTACGAGCAGTACTTC.

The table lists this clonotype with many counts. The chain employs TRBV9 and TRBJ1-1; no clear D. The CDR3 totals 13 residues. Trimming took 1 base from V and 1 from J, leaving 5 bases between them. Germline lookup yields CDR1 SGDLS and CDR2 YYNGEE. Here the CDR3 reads CASSVLGNTEAFF. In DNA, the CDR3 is TGTGCCAGCAGCGTACTAGGGAACACTGAAGCTTTCTTT.

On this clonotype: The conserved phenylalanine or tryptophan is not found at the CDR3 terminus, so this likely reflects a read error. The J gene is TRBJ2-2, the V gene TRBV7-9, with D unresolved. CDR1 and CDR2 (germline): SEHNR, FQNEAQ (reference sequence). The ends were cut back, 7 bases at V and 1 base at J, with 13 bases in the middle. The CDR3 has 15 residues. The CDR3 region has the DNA TGTGCCAGCACCAGAATCGCGGAGAACACCGGGGAGCTGTTTTTG. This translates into CASTRIAENTGELFL.

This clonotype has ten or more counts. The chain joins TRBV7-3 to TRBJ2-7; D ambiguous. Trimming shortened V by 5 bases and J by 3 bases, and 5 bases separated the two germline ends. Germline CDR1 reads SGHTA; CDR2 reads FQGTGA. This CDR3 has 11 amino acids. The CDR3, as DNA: TGTGCCAGCAGCCCCCACTACGAGCAGTACTTC. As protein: CASSPHYEQYF.

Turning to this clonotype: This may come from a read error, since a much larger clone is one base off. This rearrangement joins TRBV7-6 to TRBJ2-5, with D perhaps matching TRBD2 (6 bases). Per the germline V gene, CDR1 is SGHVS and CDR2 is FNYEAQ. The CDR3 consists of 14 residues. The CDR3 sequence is CASTLDVGGETKYF. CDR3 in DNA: TGTGCCAGCACCCTAGACGTGGGGGGAGAGACCAAGTACTTC. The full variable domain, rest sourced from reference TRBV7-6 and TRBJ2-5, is GAGVSQSPRYKVTKRGQDVALRCDPISGHVSLYWYRQALGQGPEFLTYFNYEAQQDKSGLPNDRFSAERPEGSISTLTIQRTEQRDSAMYRCASTLDVGGETKYFGPGTRLLVL.

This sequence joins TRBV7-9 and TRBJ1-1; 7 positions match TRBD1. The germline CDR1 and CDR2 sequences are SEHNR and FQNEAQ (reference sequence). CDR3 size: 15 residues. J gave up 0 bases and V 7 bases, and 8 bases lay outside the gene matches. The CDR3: CASTSLGGMNTEAFF. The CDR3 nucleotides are TGTGCCAGCACCTCTCTAGGGGGCATGAACACTGAAGCTTTCTTT.

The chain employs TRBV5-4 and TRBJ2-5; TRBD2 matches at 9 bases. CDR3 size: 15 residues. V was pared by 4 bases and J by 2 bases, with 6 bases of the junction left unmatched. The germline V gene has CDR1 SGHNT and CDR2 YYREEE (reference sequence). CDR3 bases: TGTGCCAGCAGCCAAGCGGGGGGATTTCAAGAGACCCAGTACTTC. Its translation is CASSQAGGFQETQYF.

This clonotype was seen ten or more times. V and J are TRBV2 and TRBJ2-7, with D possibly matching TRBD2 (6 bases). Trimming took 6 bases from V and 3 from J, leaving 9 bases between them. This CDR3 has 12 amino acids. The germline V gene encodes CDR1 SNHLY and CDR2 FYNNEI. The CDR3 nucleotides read TGTGCCAGCAGGGGACTGTTCTACGAGCAGTACTTC. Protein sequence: CASRGLFYEQYF.

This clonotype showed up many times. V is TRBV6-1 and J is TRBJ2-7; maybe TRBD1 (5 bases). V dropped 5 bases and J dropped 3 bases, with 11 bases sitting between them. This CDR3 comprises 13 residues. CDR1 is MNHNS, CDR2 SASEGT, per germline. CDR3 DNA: TGTGCCAGCAGTAATTTCCAGGGCTACGAGCAGTACTTC. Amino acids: CASSNFQGYEQYF.

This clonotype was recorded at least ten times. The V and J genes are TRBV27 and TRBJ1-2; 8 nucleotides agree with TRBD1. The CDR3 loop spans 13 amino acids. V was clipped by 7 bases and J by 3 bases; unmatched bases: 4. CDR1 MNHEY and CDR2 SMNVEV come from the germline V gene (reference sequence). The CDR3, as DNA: TGTGCCAGCACAGGACAGGGCGACTATGGCTACACCTTC. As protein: CASTGQGDYGYTF.

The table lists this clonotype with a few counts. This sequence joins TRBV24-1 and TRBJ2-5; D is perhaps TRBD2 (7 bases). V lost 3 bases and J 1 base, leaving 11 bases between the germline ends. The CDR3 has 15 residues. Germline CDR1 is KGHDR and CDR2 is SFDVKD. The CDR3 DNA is TGTGCCACCAGTGATGTTAGGGGGGGCCAAGAGACCCAGTACTTC. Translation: CATSDVRGGQETQYF.

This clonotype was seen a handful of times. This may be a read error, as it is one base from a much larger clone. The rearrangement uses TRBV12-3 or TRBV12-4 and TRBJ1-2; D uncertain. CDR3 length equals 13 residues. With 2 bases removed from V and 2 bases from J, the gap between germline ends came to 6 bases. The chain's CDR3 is CASSLQRNYGYTF. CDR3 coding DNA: TGTGCCAGCAGTTTACAGAGGAACTATGGCTACACCTTC.

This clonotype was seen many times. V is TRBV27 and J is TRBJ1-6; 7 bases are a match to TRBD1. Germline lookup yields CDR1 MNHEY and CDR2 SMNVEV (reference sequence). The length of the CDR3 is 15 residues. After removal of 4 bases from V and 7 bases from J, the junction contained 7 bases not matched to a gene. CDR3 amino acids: CASSYRGRDNSPLHF. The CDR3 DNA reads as TGTGCCAGCAGTTATAGGGGGCGAGACAATTCACCCCTCCACTTT.